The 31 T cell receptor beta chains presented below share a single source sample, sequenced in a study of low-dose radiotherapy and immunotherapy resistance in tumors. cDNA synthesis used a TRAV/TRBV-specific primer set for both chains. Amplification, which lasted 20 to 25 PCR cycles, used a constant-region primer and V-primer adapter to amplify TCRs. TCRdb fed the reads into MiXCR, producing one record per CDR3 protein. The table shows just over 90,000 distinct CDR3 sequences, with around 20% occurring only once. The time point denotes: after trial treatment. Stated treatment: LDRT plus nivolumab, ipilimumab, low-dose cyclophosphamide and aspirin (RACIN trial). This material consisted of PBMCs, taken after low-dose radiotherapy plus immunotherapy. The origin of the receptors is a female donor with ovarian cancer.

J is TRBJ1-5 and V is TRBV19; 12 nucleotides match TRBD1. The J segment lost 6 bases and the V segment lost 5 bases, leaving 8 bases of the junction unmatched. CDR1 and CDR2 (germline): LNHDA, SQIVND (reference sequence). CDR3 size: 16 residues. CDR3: CASSPRDRGLGQPQHF. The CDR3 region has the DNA TGTGCCAGTAGTCCCCGGGACAGGGGGCTAGGTCAGCCCCAGCATTTT.

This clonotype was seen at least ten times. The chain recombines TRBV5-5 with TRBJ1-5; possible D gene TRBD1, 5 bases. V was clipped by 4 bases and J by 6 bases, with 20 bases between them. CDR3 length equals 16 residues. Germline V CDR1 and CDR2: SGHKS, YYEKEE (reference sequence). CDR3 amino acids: CASSPDNGGGSQPQHF. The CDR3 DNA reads TGTGCCAGCAGCCCCGACAATGGGGGAGGGAGTCAGCCCCAGCATTTT. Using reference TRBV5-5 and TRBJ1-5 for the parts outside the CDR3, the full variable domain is DAGVTQSPTHLIKTRGQQVTLRCSPISGHKSVSWYQQVLGQGPQFIFQYYEKEERGRGNFPDRFSARQFPNYSSELNVNALLLGDSALYLCASSPDNGGGSQPQHFGDGTRLSIL.

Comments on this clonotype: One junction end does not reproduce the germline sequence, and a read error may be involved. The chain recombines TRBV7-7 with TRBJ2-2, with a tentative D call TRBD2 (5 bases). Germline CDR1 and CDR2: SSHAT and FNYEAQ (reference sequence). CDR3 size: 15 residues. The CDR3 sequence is CASSYERMGTGELFF. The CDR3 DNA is TGTGCTAGCAGCTACGAGCGGATGGGCACCGGGGAGCTGTTTTTT.

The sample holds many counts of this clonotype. In DNA form, the CDR3 reads TGTGCCAGCTCACCAGTTACAGGGAACACTGAAGCTTTCTTT. It specifies CASSPVTGNTEAFF. This chain joins TRBV18 and TRBJ1-1, with D perhaps matching TRBD1 (5 bases). The CDR3 spans 14 residues. Trimming took 2 bases from V and 1 from J, leaving 8 bases between them. Germline V gene data show CDR1 as KGHSH and CDR2 as LQKENI.

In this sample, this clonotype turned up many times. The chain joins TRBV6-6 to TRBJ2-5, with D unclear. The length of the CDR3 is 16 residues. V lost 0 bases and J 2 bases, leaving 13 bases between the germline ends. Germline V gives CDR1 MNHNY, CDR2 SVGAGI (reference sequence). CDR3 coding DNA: TGTGCCAGCAGTTACTCCGGCGCTGGATATCAAGAGACCCAGTACTTC. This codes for CASSYSGAGYQETQYF.

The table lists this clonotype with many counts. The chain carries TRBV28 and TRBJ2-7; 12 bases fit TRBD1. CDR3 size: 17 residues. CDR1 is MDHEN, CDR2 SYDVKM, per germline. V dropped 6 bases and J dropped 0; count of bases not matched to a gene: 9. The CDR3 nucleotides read TGTGCCAGCAGGACCGGGACAGGGGGCAGCCGCTCCTACGAGCAGTACTTC. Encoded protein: CASRTGTGGSRSYEQYF.

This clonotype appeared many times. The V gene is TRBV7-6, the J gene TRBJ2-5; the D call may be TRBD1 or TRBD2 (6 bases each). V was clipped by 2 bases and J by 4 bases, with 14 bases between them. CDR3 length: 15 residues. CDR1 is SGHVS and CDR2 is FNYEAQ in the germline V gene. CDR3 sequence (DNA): TGTGCCAGCAGCTTACGCCCGGGGGCGGTAGAGACCCAGTACTTC. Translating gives CASSLRPGAVETQYF.

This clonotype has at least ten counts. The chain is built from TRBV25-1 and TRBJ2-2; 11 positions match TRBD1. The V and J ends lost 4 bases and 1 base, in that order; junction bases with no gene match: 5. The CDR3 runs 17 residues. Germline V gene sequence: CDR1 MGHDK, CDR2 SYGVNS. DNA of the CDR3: TGTGCCAGCAGTGCCAGGACAGGGGGCGGGAACACCGGGGAGCTGTTTTTT. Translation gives CASSARTGGGNTGELFF.

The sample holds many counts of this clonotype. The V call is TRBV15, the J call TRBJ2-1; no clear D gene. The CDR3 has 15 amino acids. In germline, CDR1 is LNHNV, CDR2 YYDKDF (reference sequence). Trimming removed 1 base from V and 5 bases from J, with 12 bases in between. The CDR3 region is CATSRAALVHNEQFF. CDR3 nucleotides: TGTGCCACCAGCAGAGCGGCACTCGTCCACAATGAGCAGTTCTTC.

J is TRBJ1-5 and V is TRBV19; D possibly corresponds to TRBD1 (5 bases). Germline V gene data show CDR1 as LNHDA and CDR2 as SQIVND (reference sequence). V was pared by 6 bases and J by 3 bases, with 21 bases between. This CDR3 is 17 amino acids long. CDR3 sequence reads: CASRIPTRDLANQPQHF. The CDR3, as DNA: TGTGCCAGTAGAATCCCCACCCGGGACCTCGCCAATCAGCCCCAGCATTTT.

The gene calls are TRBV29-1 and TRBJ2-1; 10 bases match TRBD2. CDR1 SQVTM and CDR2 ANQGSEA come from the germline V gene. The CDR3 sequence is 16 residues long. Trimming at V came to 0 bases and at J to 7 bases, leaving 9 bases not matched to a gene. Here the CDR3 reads CSVEDQASGSNNEQFF. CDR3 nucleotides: TGCAGCGTTGAAGATCAGGCTAGCGGGAGCAATAATGAGCAGTTCTTC.

The CDR3: CATSRDLGYLTYEQYF. CDR3 coding DNA: TGTGCCACCAGCAGAGATCTGGGCTACCTAACCTACGAGCAGTACTTC. The chain carries TRBV15 and TRBJ2-7; unclear D gene. V lost 0 bases and J lost 2, with 14 bases in between. This CDR3 comprises 16 residues. CDR1 and CDR2 (germline): LNHNV, YYDKDF (reference sequence).

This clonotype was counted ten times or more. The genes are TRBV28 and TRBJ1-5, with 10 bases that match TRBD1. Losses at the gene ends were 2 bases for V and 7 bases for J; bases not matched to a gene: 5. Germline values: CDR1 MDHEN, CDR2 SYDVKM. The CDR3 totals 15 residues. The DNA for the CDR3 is TGTGCCAGCAGTTTAGGTGGGACAGGGGACCAGCCCCAGCATTTT. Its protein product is CASSLGGTGDQPQHF. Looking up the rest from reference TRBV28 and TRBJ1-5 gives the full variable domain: DVKVTQSSRYLVKRTGEKVFLECVQDMDHENMFWYRQDPGLGLRLIYFSYDVKMKEKGDIPEGYSVSREKKERFSLILESASTNQTSMYLCASSLGGTGDQPQHFGDGTRLSIL.

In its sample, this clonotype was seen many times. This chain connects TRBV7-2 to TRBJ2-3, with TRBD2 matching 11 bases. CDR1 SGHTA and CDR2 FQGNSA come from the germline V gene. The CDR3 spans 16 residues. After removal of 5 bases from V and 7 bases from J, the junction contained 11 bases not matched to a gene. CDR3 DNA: TGTGCCAGCAGCACTCAACTAGCGGGAGCTTACAATACGCAGTATTTT. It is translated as CASSTQLAGAYNTQYF. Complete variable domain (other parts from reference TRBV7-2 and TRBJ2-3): GAGVSQSPSNKVTEKGKDVELRCDPISGHTALYWYRQSLGQGLEFLIYFQGNSAPDKSGLPSDRFSAERTGGSVSTLTIQRTQQEDSAVYLCASSTQLAGAYNTQYFGPGTRLTVL.

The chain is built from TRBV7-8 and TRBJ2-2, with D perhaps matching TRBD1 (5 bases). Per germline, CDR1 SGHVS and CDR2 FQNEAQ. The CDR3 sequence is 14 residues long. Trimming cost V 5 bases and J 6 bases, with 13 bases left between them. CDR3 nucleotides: TGTGCCAGCAGCCTATTTAGGGGATCCGGGGAGCTGTTTTTT. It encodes CASSLFRGSGELFF.

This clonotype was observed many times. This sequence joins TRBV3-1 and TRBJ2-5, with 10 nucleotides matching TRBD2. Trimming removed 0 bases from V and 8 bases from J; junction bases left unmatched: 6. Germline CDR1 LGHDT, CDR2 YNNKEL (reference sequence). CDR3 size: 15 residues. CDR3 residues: CASSQDAAGGHTQYF. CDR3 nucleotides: TGTGCCAGCAGCCAAGACGCAGCGGGGGGGCATACCCAGTACTTC.

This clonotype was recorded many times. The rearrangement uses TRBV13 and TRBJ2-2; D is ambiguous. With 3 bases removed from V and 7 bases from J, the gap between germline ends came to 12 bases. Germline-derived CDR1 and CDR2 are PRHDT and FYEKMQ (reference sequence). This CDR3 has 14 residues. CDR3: CASSFLRPGGELFF. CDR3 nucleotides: TGTGCCAGCAGCTTCTTGAGGCCGGGCGGGGAGCTGTTTTTT.

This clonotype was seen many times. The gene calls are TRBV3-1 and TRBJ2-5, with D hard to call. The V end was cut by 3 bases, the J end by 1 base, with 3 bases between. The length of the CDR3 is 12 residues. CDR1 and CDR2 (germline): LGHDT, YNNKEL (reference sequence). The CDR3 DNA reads TGTGCCAGCAGCCACCTCCAAGAGACCCAGTACTTC. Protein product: CASSHLQETQYF.

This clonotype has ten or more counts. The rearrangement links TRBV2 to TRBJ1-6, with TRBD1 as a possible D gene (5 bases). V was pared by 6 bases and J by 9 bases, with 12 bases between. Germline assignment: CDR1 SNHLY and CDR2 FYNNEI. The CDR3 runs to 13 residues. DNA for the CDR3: TGTGCCAGCAGGAACAGGTTGGGTTCACCCCTCCACTTT. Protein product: CASRNRLGSPLHF.

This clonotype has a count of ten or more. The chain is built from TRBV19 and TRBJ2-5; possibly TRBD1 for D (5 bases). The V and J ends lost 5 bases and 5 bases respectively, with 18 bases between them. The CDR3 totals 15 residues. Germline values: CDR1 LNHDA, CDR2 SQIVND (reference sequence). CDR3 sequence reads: CASSPGQGRSETQYF. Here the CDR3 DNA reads TGTGCCAGTAGTCCAGGCCAGGGTCGGTCGGAGACCCAGTACTTC.

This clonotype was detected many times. For the CDR3, the DNA is TGCAGTGCTAGAGATGGGCACCCTCTGTTGGACACTGAAGCTTTCTTT. Translation: CSARDGHPLLDTEAFF. This chain links TRBV20-1 with TRBJ1-1, with unresolved D. The CDR3 runs 16 residues. Trimming removed 0 bases from V and 3 bases from J, with 17 bases in between. CDR1 is DFQATT and CDR2 is SNEGSKA in the germline V gene (reference sequence).

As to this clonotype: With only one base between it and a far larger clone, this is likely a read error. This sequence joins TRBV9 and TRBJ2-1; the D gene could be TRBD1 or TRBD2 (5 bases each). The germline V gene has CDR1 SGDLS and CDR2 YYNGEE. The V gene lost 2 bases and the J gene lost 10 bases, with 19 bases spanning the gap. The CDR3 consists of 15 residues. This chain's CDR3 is CASSVSAEGVYEQFF. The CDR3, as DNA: TGTGCCAGCAGCGTCTCAGCGGAAGGGGTCTACGAGCAGTTCTTC.

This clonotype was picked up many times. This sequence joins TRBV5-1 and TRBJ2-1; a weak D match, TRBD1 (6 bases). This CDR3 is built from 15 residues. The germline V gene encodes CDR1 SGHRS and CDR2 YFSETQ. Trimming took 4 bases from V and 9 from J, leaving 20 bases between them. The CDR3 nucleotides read TGCGCCAGCAGCCTCCTACCAGGGGAGACGGCTGAGCAGTTCTTC. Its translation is CASSLLPGETAEQFF.

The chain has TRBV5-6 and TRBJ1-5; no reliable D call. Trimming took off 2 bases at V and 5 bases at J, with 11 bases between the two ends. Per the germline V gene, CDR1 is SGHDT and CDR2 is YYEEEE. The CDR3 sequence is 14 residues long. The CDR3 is CASSFGTLHQPQHF. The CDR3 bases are TGTGCCAGCAGCTTCGGCACTCTACATCAGCCCCAGCATTTT.

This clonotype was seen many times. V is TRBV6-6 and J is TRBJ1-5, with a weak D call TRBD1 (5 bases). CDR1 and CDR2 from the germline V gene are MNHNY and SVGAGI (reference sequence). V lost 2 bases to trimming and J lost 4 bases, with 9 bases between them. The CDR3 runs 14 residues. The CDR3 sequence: CASSYRDGNQPQHF. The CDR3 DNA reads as TGTGCCAGCAGTTACAGGGACGGAAATCAGCCCCAGCATTTT.

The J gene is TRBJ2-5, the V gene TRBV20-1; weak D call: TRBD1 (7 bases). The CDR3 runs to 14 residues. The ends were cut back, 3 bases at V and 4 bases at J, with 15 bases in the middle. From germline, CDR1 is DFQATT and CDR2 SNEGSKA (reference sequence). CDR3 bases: TGCAGTGCTAGGGAGGGGGCTATGGGAGAGACCCAGTACTTC. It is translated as CSAREGAMGETQYF.

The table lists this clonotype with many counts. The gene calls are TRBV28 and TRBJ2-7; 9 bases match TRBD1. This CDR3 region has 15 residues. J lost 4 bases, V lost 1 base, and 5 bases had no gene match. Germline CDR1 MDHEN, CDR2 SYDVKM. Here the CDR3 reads CASSLSTGGLYEQYF. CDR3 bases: TGTGCCAGCAGTTTATCGACAGGGGGGTTGTACGAGCAGTACTTC. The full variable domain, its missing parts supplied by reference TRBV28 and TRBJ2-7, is DVKVTQSSRYLVKRTGEKVFLECVQDMDHENMFWYRQDPGLGLRLIYFSYDVKMKEKGDIPEGYSVSREKKERFSLILESASTNQTSMYLCASSLSTGGLYEQYFGPGTRLTVT.

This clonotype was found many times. CDR3 amino acids: CASSQERGRAFYEQYF. CDR3 nucleotide sequence: TGCGCCAGCAGCCAAGAGAGGGGCCGTGCATTCTACGAGCAGTACTTC. The J gene is TRBJ2-7, the V gene TRBV4-1; D may be TRBD1 or TRBD2 (5 bases each). Germline CDR1 and CDR2: MGHRA and YSYEKL. This CDR3 has 16 amino acids. The V end lost 0 bases, the J end lost 3 bases, and 15 bases lay between the germline ends.

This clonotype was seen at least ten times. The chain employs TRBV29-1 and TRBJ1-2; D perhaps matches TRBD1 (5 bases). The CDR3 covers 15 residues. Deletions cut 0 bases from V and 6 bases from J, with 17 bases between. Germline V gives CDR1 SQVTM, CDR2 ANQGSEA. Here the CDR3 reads CSVEDRGRQRDGYTF. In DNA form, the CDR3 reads TGCAGCGTTGAAGATCGGGGCAGGCAGCGAGATGGCTACACCTTC. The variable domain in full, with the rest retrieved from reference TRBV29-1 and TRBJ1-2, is SAVISQKPSRDICQRGTSLTIQCQVDSQVTMMFWYRQQPGQSLTLIATANQGSEATYESGFVIDKFPISRPNLTFSTLTVSNMSPEDSSIYLCSVEDRGRQRDGYTFGSGTRLTVV.

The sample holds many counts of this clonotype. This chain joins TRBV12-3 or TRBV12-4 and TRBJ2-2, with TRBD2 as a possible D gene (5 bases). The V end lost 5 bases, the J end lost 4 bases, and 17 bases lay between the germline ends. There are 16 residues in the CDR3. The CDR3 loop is CASSRLSSSLTGELFF. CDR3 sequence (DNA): TGTGCCAGCAGTCGCCTTTCTAGCTCTCTCACCGGGGAGCTGTTTTTT.

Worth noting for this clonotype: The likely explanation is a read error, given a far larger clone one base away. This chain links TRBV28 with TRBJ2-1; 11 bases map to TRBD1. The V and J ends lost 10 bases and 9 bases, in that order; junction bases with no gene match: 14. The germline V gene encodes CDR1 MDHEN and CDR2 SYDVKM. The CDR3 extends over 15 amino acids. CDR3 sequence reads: CATQPAPDRGREQFF. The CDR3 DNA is TGTGCCACGCAACCTGCCCCGGACAGGGGGCGTGAGCAGTTCTTC. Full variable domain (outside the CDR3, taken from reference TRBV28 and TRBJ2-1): DVKVTQSSRYLVKRTGEKVFLECVQDMDHENMFWYRQDPGLGLRLIYFSYDVKMKEKGDIPEGYSVSREKKERFSLILESASTNQTSMYLCATQPAPDRGREQFFGPGTRLTVL.